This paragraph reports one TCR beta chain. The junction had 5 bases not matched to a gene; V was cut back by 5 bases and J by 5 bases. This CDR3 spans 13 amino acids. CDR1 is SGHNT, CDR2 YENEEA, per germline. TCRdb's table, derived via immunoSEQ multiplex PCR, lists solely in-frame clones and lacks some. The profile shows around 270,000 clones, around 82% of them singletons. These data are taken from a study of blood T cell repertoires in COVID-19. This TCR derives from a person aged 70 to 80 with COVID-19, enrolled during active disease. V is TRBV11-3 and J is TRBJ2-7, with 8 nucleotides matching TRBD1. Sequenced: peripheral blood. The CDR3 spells CASSPGTGNEQYF. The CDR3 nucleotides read TGTGCCAGCAGCCCCGGGACAGGTAACGAGCAGTACTTC.